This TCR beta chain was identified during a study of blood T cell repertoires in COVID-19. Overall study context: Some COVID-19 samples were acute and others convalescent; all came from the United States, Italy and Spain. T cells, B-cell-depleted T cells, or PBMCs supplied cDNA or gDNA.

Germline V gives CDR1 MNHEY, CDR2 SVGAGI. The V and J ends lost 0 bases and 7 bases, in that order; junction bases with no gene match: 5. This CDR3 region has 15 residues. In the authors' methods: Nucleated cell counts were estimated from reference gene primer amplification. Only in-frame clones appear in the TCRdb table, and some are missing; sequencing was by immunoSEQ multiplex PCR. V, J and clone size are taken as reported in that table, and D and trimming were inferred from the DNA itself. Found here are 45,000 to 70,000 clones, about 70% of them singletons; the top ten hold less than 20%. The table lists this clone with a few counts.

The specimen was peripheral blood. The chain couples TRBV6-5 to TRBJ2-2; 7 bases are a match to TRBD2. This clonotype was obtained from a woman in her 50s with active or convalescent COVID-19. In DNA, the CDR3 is TGTGCCAGCAGTTACTCGAGGCCGGGGGGCGGGGAGCTGTTTTTT. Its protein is CASSYSRPGGGELFF.